Below, 8 T cell receptor beta chains from the same sample are listed, as sequenced in a study of post-analysis software for immune sequencing data. Study-level points and caveats: TRBV5-6, TRBV5-1 and TRBV20-1 belonged to a set of roughly 5 TRBV segments that were more frequent in patients than controls.

Libraries were made from TCR beta cDNA, and they carried unique molecular identifiers. TCRdb reprocessed the PCR reads via MiXCR and lists one record per CDR3 protein. The table has under 650,000 distinct CDR3 sequences, 44% seen once; the top ten hold around 1.7%. These receptors have no identified antigens. Sequenced input: blood. These receptors all stem from a girl between 10 and 17 years old with multiple sclerosis.

This clonotype was seen a handful of times. V usage is TRBV4-1 and J usage is TRBJ2-4; TRBD1 is a possible D gene (6 bases). CDR3 length: 16 amino acids. In germline, CDR1 is MGHRA, CDR2 YSYEKL. Trimming removed 2 bases from V and 2 bases from J, with 13 bases in between. The CDR3 spells CASSQPGGQSKNIQYF. CDR3 bases: TGCGCCAGCAGCCAACCGGGTGGACAGTCCAAAAACATTCAGTACTTC.

The chain's CDR3 is CSVEGGLAGPSHEQYF. The CDR3 nucleotides are TGCAGCGTTGAAGGGGGACTAGCGGGACCGTCGCACGAGCAGTACTTC. J is TRBJ2-7 and V is TRBV29-1, with TRBD2 matching over 13 bases. Germline trimming cut 1 base from V and 5 bases from J; bases unmatched to any gene: 8. CDR3 length: 16 amino acids. Looked up from germline, CDR1 is SQVTM and CDR2 is ANQGSEA.

This clonotype has only a few counts. The chain is built from TRBV12-3 or TRBV12-4 and TRBJ2-7, with 8 bases that match TRBD2. The CDR3 runs to 16 residues. The J segment lost 0 bases and the V segment lost 7 bases, leaving 11 bases of the junction unmatched. The CDR3 DNA reads TGTGCCAGCACCTTAAGTGCGGGAGGAAGCTCCTACGAGCAGTACTTC. This sequence encodes CASTLSAGGSSYEQYF.

V usage is TRBV9 and J usage is TRBJ1-1, with 7 bases aligning to TRBD1. This CDR3 spans 13 amino acids. The trim removed 3 bases at V and 7 bases at J, leaving 6 bases unmatched. Germline CDR1 is SGDLS and CDR2 is YYNGEE. Here the CDR3 reads CASSAQGGGEAFF. Written as DNA, the CDR3 is TGTGCCAGCAGCGCCCAGGGGGGTGGTGAAGCTTTCTTT.

The chain employs TRBV20-1 and TRBJ2-7; weak D call: TRBD2 (5 bases). The CDR3 contains 12 residues. Trimming left V 5 bases short and J 3 bases short, with 11 bases between. Looked up from germline, CDR1 is DFQATT and CDR2 is SNEGSKA (reference sequence). CDR3 nucleotides: TGCAGTGCTCTCACTAGAAACTACGAGCAGTACTTC. This sequence encodes CSALTRNYEQYF.

The chain combines TRBV12-3 or TRBV12-4 with TRBJ2-5, with 11 positions matching TRBD2. This CDR3 spans 16 amino acids. J was trimmed by 5 bases and V by 5 bases; bases with no gene match: 10. The CDR3 sequence: CASSGGLAGGTETQYF. The CDR3 DNA reads as TGTGCCAGCAGTGGTGGCCTAGCGGGAGGAACCGAGACCCAGTACTTC.

This clonotype has a handful of counts. The J gene is TRBJ2-1, the V gene TRBV4-1; 13 bases are a match to TRBD2. Germline V gene lookup returns CDR1 MGHRA and CDR2 YSYEKL. This CDR3 comprises 16 residues. V dropped 3 bases and J dropped 8; count of bases not matched to a gene: 7. The CDR3 sequence is CASSQPTSGRADEQFF. CDR3 DNA: TGCGCCAGCAGCCAGCCTACTAGCGGGAGGGCCGATGAGCAGTTCTTC.

V gene TRBV7-9 combines with J gene TRBJ2-7; D assignment may be TRBD1 or TRBD2 (5 bases each). The CDR3 length is 15 residues. Trimming removed 0 bases at V and 6 bases at J, with 15 bases between. CDR1 and CDR2 (germline): SEHNR, FQNEAQ (reference sequence). The CDR3 DNA is TGTGCCAGCAGCTTAGCGGGACCGAGTCGAGGCGAGCAGTACTTC. This codes for CASSLAGPSRGEQYF.